The clone carrying this T cell receptor (beta chain) was picked up one time. What it binds is unknown. Combining a sample-barcoded 5' primer with a J-beta primer mix, a second PCR ran for 7 to 11 cycles. A single record per CDR3 protein comes from TCRdb applying MiXCR to the 5' RACE reads. This sample yields about 800,000 distinct CDR3 sequences, of which 58% are seen a single time; approximately 21% belongs to the top ten. These data belong to a study of blood T cells in healthy people across ages. Study-level results: Researchers report that TCR beta diversity correlated strongly with naive T cell percentage. Donor CMV infection status was unknown, possibly confounding age-related changes in expanded clonotypes. PBMCs left unsorted prevented a conclusive naive versus antigen-experienced comparison.

PBMCs numbering at least 6.5 million were isolated per sample. Losses at the gene ends were 5 bases for V and 5 bases for J; bases not matched to a gene: 3. This CDR3 has 13 amino acids. CDR1 is DFQATT, CDR2 SNEGSKA, per germline (reference sequence). The sequence came from a man in his thirties or forties in good health. The specimen was blood. The chain has TRBV20-1 and TRBJ1-5, with 10 bases lining up with TRBD1. The CDR3 is CSAPTGGYQPQHF. The DNA for the CDR3 is TGCAGTGCTCCGACAGGGGGCTATCAGCCCCAGCATTTT.